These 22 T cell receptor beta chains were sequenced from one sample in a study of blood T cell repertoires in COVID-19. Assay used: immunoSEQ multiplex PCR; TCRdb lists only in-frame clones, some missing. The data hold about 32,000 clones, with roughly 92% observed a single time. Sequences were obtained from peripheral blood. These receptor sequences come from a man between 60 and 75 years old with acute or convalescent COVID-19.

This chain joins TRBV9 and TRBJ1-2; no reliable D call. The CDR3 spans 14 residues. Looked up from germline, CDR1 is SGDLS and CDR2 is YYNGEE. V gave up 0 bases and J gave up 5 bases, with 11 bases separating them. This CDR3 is CASSVGSEPYGYTF. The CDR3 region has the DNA TGTGCCAGCAGCGTAGGGTCAGAACCTTATGGCTACACCTTC.

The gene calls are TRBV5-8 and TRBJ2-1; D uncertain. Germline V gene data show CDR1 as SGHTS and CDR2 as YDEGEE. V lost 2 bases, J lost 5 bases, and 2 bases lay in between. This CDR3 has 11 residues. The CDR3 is CASSFNNEQFF. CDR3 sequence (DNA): TGTGCCAGCAGCTTTAACAATGAGCAGTTCTTC.

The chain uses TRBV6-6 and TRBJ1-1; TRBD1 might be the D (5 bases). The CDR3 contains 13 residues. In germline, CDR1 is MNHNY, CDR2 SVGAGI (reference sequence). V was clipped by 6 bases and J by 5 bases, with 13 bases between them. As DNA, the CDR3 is TGTGCCAGCAGCTATGGGGCAGGGACTGAAGCTTTCTTT. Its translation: CASSYGAGTEAFF.

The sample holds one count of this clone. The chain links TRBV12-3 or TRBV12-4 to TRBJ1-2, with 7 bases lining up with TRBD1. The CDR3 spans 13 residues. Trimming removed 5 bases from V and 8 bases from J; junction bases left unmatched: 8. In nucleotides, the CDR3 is TGTGCCAGCAGTCCGCAGGGGGGTCGAGGCTACACCTTC. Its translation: CASSPQGGRGYTF.

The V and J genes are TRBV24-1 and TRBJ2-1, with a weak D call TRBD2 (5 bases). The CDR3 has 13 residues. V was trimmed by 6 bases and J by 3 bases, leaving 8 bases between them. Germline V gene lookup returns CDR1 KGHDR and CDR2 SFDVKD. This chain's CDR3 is CATSRTFYNEQFF. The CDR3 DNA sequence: TGTGCCACCAGTCGGACTTTCTACAATGAGCAGTTCTTC.

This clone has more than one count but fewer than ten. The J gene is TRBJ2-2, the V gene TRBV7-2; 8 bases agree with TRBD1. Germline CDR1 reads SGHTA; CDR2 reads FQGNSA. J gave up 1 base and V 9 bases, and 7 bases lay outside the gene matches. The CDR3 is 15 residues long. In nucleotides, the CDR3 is TGTGCCAGGACCTCCGGGACAGGGAACACCGGGGAGCTGTTTTTT. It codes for CARTSGTGNTGELFF.

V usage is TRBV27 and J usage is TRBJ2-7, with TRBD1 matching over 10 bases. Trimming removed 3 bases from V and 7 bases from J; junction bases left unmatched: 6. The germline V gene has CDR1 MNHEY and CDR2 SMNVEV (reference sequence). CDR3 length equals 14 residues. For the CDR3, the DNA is TGTGCCAGCAGTTTTGACAGGGGGCTTGGTGAGCAGTACTTC. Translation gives CASSFDRGLGEQYF.

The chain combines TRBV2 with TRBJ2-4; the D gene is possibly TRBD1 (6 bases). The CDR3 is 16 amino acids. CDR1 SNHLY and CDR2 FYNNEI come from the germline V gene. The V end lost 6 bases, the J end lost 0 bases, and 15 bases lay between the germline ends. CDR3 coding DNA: TGTGCCAGCAGCACAGGGTTGGGGCTAGCCAAAAACATTCAGTACTTC. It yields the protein CASSTGLGLAKNIQYF.

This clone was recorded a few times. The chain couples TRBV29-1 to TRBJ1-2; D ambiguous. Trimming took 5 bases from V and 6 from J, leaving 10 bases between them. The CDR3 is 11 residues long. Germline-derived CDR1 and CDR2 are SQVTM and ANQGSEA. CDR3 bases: TGCAGCGTTAGGGAGGCTAATGGCTACACCTTC. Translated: CSVREANGYTF.

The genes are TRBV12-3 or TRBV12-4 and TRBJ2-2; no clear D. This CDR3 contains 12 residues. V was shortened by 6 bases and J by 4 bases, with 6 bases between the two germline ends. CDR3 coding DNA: TGTGCCAGCAGGTTTAGCACCGGGGAGCTGTTTTTT. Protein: CASRFSTGELFF.

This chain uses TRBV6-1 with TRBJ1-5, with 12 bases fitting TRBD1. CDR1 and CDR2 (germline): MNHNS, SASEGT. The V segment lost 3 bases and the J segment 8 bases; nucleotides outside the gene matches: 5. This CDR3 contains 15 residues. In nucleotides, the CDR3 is TGTGCCAGCAGTGAGGGACAGGGGGCGAGGGAGCCCCAGCATTTT. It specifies CASSEGQGAREPQHF.

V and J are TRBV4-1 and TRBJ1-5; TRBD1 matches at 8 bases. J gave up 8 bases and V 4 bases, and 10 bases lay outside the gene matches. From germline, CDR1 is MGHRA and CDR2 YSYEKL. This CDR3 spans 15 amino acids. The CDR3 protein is CASSRSGTGAEPQHF. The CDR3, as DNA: TGCGCCAGCAGCCGCTCCGGGACAGGCGCGGAGCCCCAGCATTTT.

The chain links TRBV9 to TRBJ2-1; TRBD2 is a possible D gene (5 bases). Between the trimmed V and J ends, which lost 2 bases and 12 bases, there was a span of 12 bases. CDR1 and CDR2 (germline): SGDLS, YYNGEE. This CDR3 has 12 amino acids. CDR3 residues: CASSVPGMAQFF. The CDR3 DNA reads TGTGCCAGCAGCGTCCCCGGGATGGCGCAGTTCTTC.

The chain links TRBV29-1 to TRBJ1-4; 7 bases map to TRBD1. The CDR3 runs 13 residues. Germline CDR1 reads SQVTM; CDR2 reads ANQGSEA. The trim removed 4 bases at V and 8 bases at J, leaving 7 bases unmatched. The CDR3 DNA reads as TGCAGCGTTGCGGACAGGTTAAGCGAAAAACTGTTTTTT. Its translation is CSVADRLSEKLFF.

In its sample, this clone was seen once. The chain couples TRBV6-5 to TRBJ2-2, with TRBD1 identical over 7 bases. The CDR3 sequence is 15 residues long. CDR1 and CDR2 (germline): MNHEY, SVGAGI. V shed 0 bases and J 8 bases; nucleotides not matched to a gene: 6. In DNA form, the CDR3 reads TGTGCCAGCAGTTACTCGACAGGGTGGGGTGGGGAGCTGTTTTTT. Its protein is CASSYSTGWGGELFF.

CDR3 sequence reads: CASSLSLSGSQNEQFF. The CDR3 DNA follows: TGTGCCAGCAGCTTAAGTCTAAGCGGGAGTCAAAATGAGCAGTTCTTC. The gene calls are TRBV11-3 and TRBJ2-1; 8 bases align to TRBD2. Germline V gives CDR1 SGHNT, CDR2 YENEEA. This CDR3 comprises 16 residues. With V trimmed by 2 bases and J by 7 bases, 10 bases remained unmatched. Complete variable domain (other parts from reference TRBV11-3 and TRBJ2-1): EAGVVQSPRYKIIEKKQPVAFWCNPISGHNTLYWYLQNLGQGPELLIRYENEEAVDDSQLPKDRFSAERLKGVDSTLKIQPAELGDSAVYLCASSLSLSGSQNEQFFGPGTRLTVL.

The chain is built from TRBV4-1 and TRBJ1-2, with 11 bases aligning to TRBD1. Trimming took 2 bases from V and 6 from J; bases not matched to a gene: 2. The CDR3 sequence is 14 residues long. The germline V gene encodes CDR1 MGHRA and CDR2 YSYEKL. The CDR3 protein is CASSQRDRGDGYTF. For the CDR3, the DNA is TGCGCCAGCAGCCAACGGGACAGGGGGGATGGCTACACCTTC.

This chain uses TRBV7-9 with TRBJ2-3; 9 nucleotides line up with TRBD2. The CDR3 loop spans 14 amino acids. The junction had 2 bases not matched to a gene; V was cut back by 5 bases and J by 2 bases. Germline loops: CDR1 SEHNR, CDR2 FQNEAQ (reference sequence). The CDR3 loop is CASSPSGNTDTQYF. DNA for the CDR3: TGTGCCAGCAGCCCTAGCGGGAACACAGATACGCAGTATTTT.

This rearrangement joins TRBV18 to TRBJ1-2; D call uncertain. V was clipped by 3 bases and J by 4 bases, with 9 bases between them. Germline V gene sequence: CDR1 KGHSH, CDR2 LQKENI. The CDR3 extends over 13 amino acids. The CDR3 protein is CASSPSEAYGYTF. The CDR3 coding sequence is TGTGCCAGCTCACCTAGTGAAGCCTATGGCTACACCTTC.

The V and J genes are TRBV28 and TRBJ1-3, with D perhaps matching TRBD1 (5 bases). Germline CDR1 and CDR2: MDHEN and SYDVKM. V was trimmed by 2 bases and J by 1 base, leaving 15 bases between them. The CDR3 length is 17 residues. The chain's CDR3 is CASSLGFGGGSGNTIYF. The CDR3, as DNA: TGTGCCAGCAGTTTAGGATTTGGTGGGGGGTCTGGAAACACCATATATTTT.

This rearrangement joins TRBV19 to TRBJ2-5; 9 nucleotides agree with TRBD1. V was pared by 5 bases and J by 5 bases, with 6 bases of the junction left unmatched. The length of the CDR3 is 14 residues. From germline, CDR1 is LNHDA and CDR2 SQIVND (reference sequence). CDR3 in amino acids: CASSLGQGTETQYF. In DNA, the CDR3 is TGTGCCAGTAGTTTGGGACAGGGAACGGAGACCCAGTACTTC.

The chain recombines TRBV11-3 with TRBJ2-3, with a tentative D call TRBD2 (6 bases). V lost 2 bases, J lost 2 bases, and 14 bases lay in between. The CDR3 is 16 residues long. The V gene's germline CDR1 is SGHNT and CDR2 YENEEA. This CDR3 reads CASSLKRVTVTDTQYF. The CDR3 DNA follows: TGTGCCAGCAGCTTAAAGCGGGTTACCGTCACAGATACGCAGTATTTT.